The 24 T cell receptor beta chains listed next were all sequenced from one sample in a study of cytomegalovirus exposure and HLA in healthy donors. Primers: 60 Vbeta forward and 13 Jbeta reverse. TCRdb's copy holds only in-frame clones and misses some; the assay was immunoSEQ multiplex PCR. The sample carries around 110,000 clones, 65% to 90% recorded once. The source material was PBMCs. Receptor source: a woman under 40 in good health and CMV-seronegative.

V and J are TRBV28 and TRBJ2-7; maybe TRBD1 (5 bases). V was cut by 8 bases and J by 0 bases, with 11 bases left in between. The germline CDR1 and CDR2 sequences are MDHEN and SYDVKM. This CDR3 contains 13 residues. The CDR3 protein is CASGASSSYEQYF. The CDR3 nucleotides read TGTGCCAGCGGGGCGTCCAGCTCCTACGAGCAGTACTTC.

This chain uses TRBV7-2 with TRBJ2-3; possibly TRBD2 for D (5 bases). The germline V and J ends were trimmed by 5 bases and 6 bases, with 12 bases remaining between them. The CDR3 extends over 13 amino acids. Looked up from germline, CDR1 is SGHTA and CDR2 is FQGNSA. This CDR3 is CASSRTSGDTQYF. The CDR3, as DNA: TGTGCCAGCAGCCGGACTTCCGGGGATACGCAGTATTTT. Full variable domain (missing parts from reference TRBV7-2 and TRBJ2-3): GAGVSQSPSNKVTEKGKDVELRCDPISGHTALYWYRQSLGQGLEFLIYFQGNSAPDKSGLPSDRFSAERTGGSVSTLTIQRTQQEDSAVYLCASSRTSGDTQYFGPGTRLTVL.

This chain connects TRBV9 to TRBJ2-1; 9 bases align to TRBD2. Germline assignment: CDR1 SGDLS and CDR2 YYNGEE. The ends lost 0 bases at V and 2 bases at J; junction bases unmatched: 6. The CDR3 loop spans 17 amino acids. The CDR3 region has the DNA TGTGCCAGCAGCGTAGATCCTAGCGGGAAAGCCTACAATGAGCAGTTCTTC. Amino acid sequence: CASSVDPSGKAYNEQFF. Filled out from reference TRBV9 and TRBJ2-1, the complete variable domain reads DSGVTQTPKHLITATGQRVTLRCSPRSGDLSVYWYQQSLDQGLQFLIQYYNGEERAKGNILERFSAQQFPDLHSELNLSSLELGDSALYFCASSVDPSGKAYNEQFFGPGTRLTVL.

DNA for the CDR3: TGTGCCAGCAGTTATCAGGGGCGTAATTCACCCCTCCACTTT. Amino acid sequence: CASSYQGRNSPLHF. The chain uses TRBV6-5 and TRBJ1-6; the D gene is possibly TRBD1 (6 bases). The V gene lost 3 bases and the J gene lost 6 bases, with 9 bases spanning the gap. Germline CDR1 is MNHEY and CDR2 is SVGAGI. The CDR3 extends over 14 amino acids.

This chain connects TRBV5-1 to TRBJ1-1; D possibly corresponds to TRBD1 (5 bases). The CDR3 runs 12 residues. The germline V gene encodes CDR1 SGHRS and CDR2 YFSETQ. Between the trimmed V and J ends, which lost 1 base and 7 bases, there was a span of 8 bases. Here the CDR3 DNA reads TGCGCCAGCAGCTTGAACGGGGGTGAAGCTTTCTTT. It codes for CASSLNGGEAFF.

As DNA, the CDR3 is TGTGCCAGCGAACAGATGGACACTGAAGCTTTCTTT. Its protein product is CASEQMDTEAFF. The gene calls are TRBV28 and TRBJ1-1; D is ambiguous. The CDR3 runs to 12 residues. V shed 8 bases and J shed 3 bases, with 10 bases lying between them. Germline CDR1 MDHEN, CDR2 SYDVKM.

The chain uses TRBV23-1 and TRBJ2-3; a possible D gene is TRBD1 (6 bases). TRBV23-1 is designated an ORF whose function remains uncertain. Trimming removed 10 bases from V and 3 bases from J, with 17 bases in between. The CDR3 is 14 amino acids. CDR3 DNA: TGCGCCACCCCGGGGACAAACGGTACAGATACGCAGTATTTT. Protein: CATPGTNGTDTQYF.

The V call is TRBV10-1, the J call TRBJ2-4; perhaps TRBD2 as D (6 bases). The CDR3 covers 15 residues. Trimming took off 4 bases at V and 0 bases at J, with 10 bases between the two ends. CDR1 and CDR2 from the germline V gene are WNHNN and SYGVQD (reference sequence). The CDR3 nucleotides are TGCGCCAGCAGTGGTCTGGGACTAGCCAAAAACATTCAGTACTTC. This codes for CASSGLGLAKNIQYF.

The CDR3 loop is CASSPTPGQGDNQPQHF. CDR3 nucleotides: TGTGCCAGCTCACCTACGCCGGGACAGGGGGACAATCAGCCCCAGCATTTT. The chain employs TRBV18 and TRBJ1-5; 11 bases align to TRBD1. Per the germline V gene, CDR1 is KGHSH and CDR2 is LQKENI. Germline trimming cut 3 bases from V and 3 bases from J; bases unmatched to any gene: 7. The CDR3 contains 17 residues.

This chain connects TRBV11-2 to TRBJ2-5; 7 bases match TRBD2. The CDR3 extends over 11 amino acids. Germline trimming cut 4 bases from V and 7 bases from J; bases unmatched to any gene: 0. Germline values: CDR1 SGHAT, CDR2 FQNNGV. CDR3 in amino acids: CASSWEGTQYF. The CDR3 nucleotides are TGTGCCAGCAGCTGGGAGGGGACCCAGTACTTC.

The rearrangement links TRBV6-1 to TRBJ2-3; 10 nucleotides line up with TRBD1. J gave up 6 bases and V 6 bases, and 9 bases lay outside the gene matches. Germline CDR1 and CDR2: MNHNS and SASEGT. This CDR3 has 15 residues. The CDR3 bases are TGTGCCAGCAGGGGGGACAGGGGATTATCTGATACGCAGTATTTT. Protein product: CASRGDRGLSDTQYF.

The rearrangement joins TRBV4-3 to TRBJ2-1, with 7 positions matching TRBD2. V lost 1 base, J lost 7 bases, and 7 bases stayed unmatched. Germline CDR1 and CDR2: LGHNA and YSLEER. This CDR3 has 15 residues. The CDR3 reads CASSQGGLAENEQFF. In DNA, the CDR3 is TGCGCCAGCAGCCAAGGCGGTCTAGCGGAGAATGAGCAGTTCTTC.

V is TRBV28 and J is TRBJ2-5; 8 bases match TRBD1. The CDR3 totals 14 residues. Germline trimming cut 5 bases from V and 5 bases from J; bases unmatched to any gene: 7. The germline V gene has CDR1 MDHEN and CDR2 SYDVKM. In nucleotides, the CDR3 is TGTGCCAGCAGTCCCGGACAGGGAATGGAGACCCAGTACTTC. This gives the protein CASSPGQGMETQYF.

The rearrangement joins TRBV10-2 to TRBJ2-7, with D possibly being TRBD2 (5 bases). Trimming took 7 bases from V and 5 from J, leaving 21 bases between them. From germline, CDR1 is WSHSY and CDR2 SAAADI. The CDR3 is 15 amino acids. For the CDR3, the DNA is TGCGCCAGCACCCAAGAGGGCGGAAGAGGGCACGAGCAGTACTTC. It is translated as CASTQEGGRGHEQYF.

The CDR3 loop reads CASRTNAGTGNEAFF. Written as DNA, the CDR3 is TGTGCCAGCAGGACAAACGCCGGGACAGGGAATGAAGCTTTCTTT. V gene TRBV6-1 combines with J gene TRBJ1-1, with 9 bases matching TRBD1. CDR3 length: 15 residues. The germline CDR1 and CDR2 sequences are MNHNS and SASEGT. J was trimmed by 7 bases and V by 6 bases; bases with no gene match: 12.

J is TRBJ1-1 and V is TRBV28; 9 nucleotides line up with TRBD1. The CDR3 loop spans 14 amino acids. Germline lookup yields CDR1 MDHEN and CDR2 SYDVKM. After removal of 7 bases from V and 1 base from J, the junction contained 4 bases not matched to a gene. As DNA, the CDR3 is TGTGCCAGCACCCTGGACAGGGGGAACACTGAAGCTTTCTTT. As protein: CASTLDRGNTEAFF.

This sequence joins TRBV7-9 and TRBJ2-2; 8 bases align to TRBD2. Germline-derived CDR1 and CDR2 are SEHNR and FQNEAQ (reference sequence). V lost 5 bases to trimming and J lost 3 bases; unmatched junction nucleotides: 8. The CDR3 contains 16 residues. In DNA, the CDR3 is TGTGCCAGCAGCCCGGGGACTAGTGGGTACACCGGGGAGCTGTTTTTT. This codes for CASSPGTSGYTGELFF.

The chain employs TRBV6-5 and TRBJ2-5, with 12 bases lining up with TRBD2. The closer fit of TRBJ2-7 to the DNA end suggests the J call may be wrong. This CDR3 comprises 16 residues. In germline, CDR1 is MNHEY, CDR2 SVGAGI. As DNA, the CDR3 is TGTGCCAGCAGTTCAATACTAGGACTAGCGGGGTACGAGCAGTACTTC. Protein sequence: CASSSILGLAGYEQYF.

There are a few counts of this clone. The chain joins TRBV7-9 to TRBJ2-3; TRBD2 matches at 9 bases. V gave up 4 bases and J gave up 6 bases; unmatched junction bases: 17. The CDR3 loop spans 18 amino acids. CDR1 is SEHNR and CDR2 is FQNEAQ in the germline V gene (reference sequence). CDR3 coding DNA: TGTGCCAGCAGCTCCGCTAAGGGCGCGGGAGGGCCAGATGATACGCAGTATTTT. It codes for CASSSAKGAGGPDDTQYF. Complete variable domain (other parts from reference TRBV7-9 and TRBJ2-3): DTGVSQNPRHKITKRGQNVTFRCDPISEHNRLYWYRQTLGQGPEFLTYFQNEAQLEKSRLLSDRFSAERPKGSFSTLEIQRTEQGDSAMYLCASSSAKGAGGPDDTQYFGPGTRLTVL.

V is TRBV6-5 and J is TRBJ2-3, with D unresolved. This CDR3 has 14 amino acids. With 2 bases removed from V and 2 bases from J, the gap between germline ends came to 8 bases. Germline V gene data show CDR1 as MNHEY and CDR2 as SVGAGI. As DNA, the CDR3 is TGTGCCAGCAGTTACCTCGGGTCCACAGATACGCAGTATTTT. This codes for CASSYLGSTDTQYF.

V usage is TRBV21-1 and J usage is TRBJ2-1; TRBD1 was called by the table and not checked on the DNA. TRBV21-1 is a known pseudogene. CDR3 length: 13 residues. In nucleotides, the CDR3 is TGTGCCAGCAGCATCTACAGGGGTAATGAGCAGTTCTTC. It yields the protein CASSIYRGNEQFF.

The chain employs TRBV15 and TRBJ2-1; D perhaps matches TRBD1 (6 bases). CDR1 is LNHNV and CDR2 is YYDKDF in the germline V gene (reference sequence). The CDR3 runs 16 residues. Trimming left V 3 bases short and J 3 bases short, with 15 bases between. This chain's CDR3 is CATSRGVGAGYNEQFF. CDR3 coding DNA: TGTGCCACCAGCAGGGGCGTGGGGGCTGGCTACAATGAGCAGTTCTTC.

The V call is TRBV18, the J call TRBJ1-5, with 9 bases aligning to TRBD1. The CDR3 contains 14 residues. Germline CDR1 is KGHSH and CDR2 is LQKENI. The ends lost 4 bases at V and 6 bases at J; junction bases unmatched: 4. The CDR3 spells CASSRDREGQPQHF. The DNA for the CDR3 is TGTGCCAGCTCACGGGACAGGGAGGGTCAGCCCCAGCATTTT.

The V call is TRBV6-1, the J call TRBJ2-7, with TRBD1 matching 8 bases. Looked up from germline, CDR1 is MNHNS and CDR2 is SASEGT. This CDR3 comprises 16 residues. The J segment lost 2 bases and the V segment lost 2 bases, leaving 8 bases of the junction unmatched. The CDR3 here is CASSENGQGRTYEQYF. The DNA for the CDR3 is TGTGCCAGCAGTGAAAATGGACAGGGAAGAACCTACGAGCAGTACTTC.